This TCR beta chain derives from a study of monozygotic twins with inflammatory bowel disease. Study conclusions and caveats: Healthy co-twins, by inverse Simpson, had higher TCRbeta diversity than their siblings with IBD.

CDR1 and CDR2 (germline): MNHEY, SMNVEV (reference sequence). This CDR3 spans 15 amino acids. Each of the TCR libraries took about 3,500 ng of total RNA. With around 15 and 9 cycles respectively, two nested PCRs were carried out on TCRalpha and TCRbeta cDNA. Using the 5' RACE reads, TCRdb records one entry per CDR3 protein without DNA. The listing contains roughly 100,000 distinct CDR3 sequences. About this clonotype itself: Its antigen is unknown.

Input material: blood. The chain joins TRBV27 to TRBJ2-2. The receptor comes from a human donor with ulcerative colitis or Crohn's disease, or a healthy co-twin of an affected twin (not recorded which). This chain's CDR3 is CASSLSGFTTGELFF.